This TCR beta chain emerged from a study of CD8+ T cells in alopecia areata. General study results and limits: Within the top 100, expanded CD8+ clones significantly decreased with tofacitinib, as did scalp clonality. Compared with normal scalp, lesional scalp had higher clonality and more expanded CD8+ clones.

RNA extraction and reverse transcription yielded cDNA as sequencing template. The protocol was immunoSEQ multiplex PCR, while the TCRdb copy is restricted to in-frame clones and leaves out a portion. Counted here are about 140,000 clones, nearly 55% occurring once; the ten biggest clones make up about 16%. Deletions cut 7 bases from V and 4 bases from J, with 14 bases between. The CDR3 length is 14 residues. Per germline, CDR1 LNHDA and CDR2 SQIVND (reference sequence). In the case of this clone: Its matching antigen is unknown.

Treatment in this sample: oral pan-JAK inhibitor, 5-10 mg twice daily. The starting material was CD8+ T cells sorted from blood, obtained at week 4, from a patient treated with tofacitinib. The genes are TRBV19 and TRBJ2-1; D tentatively fits TRBD1 or TRBD2 (6 bases each). The sequence derives from a human donor with alopecia areata. In DNA, the CDR3 is TGTGCCAGTAATGAAGGGGGGATTTACAATGAGCAGTTCTTC. As protein: CASNEGGIYNEQFF. Full variable domain (missing parts from reference TRBV19 and TRBJ2-1): DGGITQSPKYLFRKEGQNVTLSCEQNLNHDAMYWYRQDPGQGLRLIYYSQIVNDFQKGDIAEGYSVSREKKESFPLTVTSAQKNPTAFYLCASNEGGIYNEQFFGPGTRLTVL.